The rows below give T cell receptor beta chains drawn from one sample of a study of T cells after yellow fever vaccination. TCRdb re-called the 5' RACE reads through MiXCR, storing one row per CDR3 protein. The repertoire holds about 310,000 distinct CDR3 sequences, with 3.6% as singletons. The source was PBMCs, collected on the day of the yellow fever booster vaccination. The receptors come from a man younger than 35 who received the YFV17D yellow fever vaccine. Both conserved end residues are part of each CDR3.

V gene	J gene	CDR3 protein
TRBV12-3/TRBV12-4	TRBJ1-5	CASGQDNQPQHF
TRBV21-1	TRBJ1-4	CASSSLKGKGAYEKLFF
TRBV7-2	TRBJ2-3	CASSLDGGGAITDTQYF
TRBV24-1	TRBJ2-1	CATSDPGRSFYNEQFF
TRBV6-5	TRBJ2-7	CASIPWGGYEQYF
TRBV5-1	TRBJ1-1	CASSRQGGEAFF
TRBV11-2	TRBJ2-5	CASSFLAGGPEETQYF
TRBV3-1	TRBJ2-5	CASSQGLAGGYQETQYF
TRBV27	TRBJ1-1	CASSSAPYTEAFF
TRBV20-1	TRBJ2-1	CSASRNEQFF
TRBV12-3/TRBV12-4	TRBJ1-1	CASSRGSNTEAFF
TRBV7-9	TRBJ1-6	CASSSRSYNSPLHF
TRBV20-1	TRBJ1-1	CSAREDANTEAFF
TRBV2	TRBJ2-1	CARLGLSYNEQFF
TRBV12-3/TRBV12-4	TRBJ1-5	CASSLFSTANQPQHF
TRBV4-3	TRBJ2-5	CASSQDPPGLAQETQYF